This T cell receptor beta chain was sequenced in a study of blood T cells in healthy people across ages. The CDR3 contains 15 residues. V dropped 0 bases and J dropped 5; count of bases not matched to a gene: 4. Germline assignment: CDR1 MGHRA and CDR2 YSYEKL. This clonotype was counted at least ten times. The use of a sample-barcoded 5' primer and a J-beta primer mix characterized a second PCR of roughly 6 to 11 cycles. Paired-end reads containing CDR3 totaled no fewer than 3 million for each sample. TCRdb itself ran the 5' RACE reads through MiXCR, one entry per CDR3 protein. The data show roughly 1.7 million distinct CDR3 sequences, with about 31% seen just once and around 11% held by the top ten.

V is TRBV4-1 and J is TRBJ2-1, with TRBD1 matching over 7 bases. The clonotype comes from a woman aged 25 to 39 in good health. Sequencing was done on a sample of blood. The CDR3 here is CASSQEGQKNNEQFF. CDR3 in DNA: TGCGCCAGCAGCCAAGAGGGACAGAAAAACAATGAGCAGTTCTTC.